This T cell receptor beta chain was identified in a study of CD4+ T cells in melanoma. Clones were read by immunoSEQ multiplex PCR, and TCRdb kept only the in-frame ones, dropping some. The sample carries about 50,000 clones, 75% to 90% recorded once. Overall study results and limits: Diverse differentiation states were reported for melanoma neoantigen-specific CD4+ T cells.

The CDR3 has 16 residues. Trimming shortened V by 3 bases and J by 8 bases, and 22 bases separated the two germline ends. The germline CDR1 and CDR2 sequences are KGHSH and LQKENI. Comment on this clone: Its antigen is still unknown.

Input material: peripheral blood. This clonotype was obtained from a human donor with melanoma. This chain connects TRBV18 to TRBJ1-1; D ambiguous. This CDR3 is CASSPKSSDPNREAFF. CDR3 nucleotides: TGTGCCAGCTCACCTAAGTCCTCAGACCCGAACAGAGAAGCTTTCTTT. The full variable domain, completed using reference TRBV18 and TRBJ1-1, is NAGVMQNPRHLVRRRGQEARLRCSPMKGHSHVYWYRQLPEEGLKFMVYLQKENIIDESGMPKERFSAEFPKEGPSILRIQQVVRGDSAAYFCASSPKSSDPNREAFFGQGTRLTVV.